This TCR beta chain derives from a study of blood T cell repertoires in COVID-19. Per the germline V gene, CDR1 is MGHRA and CDR2 is YSYEKL. The CDR3 is made up of 16 amino acids. Trimming took 1 base from V and 5 from J; bases not matched to a gene: 1. In the source study's methods: Nucleated cell counts were estimated from reference gene primer amplification. The assay was immunoSEQ multiplex PCR, and TCRdb's table has in-frame clones only and misses some. Clonal size and the V and J genes are those of that table, whereas D and trimming came from the DNA. The sample records 65,000 or so clones, under 90% being singletons.

Sequences were obtained from peripheral blood. The sequence was collected from a man aged 50-59 years with active COVID-19. The rearrangement joins TRBV4-1 to TRBJ2-3; TRBD2 aligns across 15 bases. The CDR3 bases are TGCGCCAGCAGCCAAGCGGGACTAGCGGGGGGAGATACGCAGTATTTT. It is translated as CASSQAGLAGGDTQYF.